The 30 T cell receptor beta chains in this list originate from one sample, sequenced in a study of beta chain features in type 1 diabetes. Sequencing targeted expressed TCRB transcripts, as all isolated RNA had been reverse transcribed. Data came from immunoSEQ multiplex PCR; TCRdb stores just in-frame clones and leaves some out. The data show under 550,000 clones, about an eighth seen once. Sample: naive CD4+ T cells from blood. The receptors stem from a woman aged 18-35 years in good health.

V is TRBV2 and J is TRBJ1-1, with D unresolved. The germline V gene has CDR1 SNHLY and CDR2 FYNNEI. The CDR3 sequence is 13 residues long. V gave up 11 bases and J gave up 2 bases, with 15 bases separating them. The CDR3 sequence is CAGTSDVNTEAFF. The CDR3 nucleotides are TGTGCCGGCACTTCGGACGTTAACACTGAAGCTTTCTTT.

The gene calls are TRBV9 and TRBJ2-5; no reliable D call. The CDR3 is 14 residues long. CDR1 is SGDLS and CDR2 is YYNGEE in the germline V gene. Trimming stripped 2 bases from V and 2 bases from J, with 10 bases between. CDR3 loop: CASSVVPDQETQYF. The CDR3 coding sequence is TGTGCCAGCAGCGTCGTGCCAGATCAAGAGACCCAGTACTTC.

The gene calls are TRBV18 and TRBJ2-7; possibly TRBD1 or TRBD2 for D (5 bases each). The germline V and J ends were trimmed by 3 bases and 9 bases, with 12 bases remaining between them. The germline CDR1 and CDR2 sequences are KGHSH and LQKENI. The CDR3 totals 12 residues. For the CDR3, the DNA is TGTGCCAGCTCACCGGGGACGCCGGGGCAGTACGTC. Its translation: CASSPGTPGQYV.

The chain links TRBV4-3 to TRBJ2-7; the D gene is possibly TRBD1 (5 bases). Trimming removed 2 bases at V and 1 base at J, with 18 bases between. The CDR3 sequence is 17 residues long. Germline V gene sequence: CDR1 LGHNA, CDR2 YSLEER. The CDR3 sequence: CASSQRGSQGTSYEQYV. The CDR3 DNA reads TGCGCCAGCAGCCAAAGGGGAAGTCAGGGCACTTCCTACGAGCAGTACGTC.

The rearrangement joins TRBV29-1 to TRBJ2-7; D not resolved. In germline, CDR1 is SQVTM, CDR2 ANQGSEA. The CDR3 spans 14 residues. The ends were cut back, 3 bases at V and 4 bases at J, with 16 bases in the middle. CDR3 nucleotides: TGCAGCGTTGATAGTGGGCAGGTAGGGTACGAGCAGTACTTC. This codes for CSVDSGQVGYEQYF.

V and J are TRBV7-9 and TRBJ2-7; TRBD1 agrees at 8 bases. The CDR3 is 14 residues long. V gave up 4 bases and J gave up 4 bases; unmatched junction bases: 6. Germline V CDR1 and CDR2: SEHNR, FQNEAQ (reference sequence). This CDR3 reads CASSSTGDRYEQYV. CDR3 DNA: TGTGCCAGCAGCTCGACAGGGGACCGGTACGAGCAGTACGTC.

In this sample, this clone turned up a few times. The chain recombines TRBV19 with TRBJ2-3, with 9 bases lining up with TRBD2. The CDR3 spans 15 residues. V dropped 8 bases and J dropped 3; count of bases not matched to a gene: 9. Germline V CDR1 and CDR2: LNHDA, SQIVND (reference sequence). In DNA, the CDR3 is TGTGCCAGTCTACCGCGGGAGGGCCTAACAGATACGCAGTATTTT. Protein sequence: CASLPREGLTDTQYF. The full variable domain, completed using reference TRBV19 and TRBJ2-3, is DGGITQSPKYLFRKEGQNVTLSCEQNLNHDAMYWYRQDPGQGLRLIYYSQIVNDFQKGDIAEGYSVSREKKESFPLTVTSAQKNPTAFYLCASLPREGLTDTQYFGPGTRLTVL.

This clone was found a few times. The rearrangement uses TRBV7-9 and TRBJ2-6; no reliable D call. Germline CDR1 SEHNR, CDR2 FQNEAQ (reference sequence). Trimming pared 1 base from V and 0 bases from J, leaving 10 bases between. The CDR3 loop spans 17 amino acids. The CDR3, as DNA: TGTGCCAGCAGCTTAGAGGGCCTCTTCTCTGGGGCCAACGTCCTGACTTTC. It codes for CASSLEGLFSGANVLTF.

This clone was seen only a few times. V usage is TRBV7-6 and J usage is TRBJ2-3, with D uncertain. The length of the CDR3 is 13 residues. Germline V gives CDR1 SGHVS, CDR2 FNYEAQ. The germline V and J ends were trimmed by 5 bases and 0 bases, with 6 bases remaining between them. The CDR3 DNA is TGTGCCAGCAGCCGAACTAGCACAGATACGCAGTATTTT. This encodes CASSRTSTDTQYF.

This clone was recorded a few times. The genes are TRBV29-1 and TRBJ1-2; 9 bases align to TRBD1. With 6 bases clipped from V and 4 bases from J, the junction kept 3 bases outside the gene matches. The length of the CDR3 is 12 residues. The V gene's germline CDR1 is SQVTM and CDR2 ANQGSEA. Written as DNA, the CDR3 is TGCAGCGTGCAGACAGGGGGCTATGGCTACACCTTC. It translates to CSVQTGGYGYTF.

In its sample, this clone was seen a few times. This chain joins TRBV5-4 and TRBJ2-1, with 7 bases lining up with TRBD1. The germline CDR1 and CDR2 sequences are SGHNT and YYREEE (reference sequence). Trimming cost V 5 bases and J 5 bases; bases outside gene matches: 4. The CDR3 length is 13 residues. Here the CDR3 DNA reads TGTGCCAGCAGTAGGGACAGCCACAATGAGCAGTTCTTC. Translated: CASSRDSHNEQFF.

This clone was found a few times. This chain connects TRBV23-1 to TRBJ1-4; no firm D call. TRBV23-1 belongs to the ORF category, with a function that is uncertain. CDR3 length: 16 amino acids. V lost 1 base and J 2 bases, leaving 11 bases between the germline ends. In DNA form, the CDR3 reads TGCGCCAGCAGTCAATTGTTCGTAGAGACTAATGAAAAACTGTTTTTT. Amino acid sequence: CASSQLFVETNEKLFF.

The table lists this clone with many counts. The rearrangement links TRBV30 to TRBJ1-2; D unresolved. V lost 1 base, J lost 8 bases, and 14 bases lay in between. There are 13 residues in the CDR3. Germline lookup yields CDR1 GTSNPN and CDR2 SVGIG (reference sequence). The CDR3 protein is CAWSGAALRGYTF. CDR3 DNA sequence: TGTGCCTGGAGTGGCGCAGCTTTACGGGGCTACACCTTC. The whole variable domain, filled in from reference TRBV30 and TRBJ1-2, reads SQTIHQWPATLVQPVGSPLSLECTVEGTSNPNLYWYRQAAGRGLQLLFYSVGIGQISSEVPQNLSASRPQDRQFILSSKKLLLSDSGFYLCAWSGAALRGYTFGSGTRLTVV.

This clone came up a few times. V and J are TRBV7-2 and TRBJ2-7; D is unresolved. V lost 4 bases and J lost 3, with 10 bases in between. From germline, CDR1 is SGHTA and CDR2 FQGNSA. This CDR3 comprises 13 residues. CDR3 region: CASSSKGRYEQYF. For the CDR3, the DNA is TGTGCCAGCAGCTCTAAAGGTCGCTACGAGCAGTACTTC.

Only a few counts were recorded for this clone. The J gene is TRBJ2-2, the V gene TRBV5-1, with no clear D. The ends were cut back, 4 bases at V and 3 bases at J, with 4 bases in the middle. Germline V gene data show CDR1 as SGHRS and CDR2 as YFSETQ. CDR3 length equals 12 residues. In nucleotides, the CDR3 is TGCGCCAGCAGCCCCTACACCGGGGAGCTGTTTTTT. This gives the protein CASSPYTGELFF.

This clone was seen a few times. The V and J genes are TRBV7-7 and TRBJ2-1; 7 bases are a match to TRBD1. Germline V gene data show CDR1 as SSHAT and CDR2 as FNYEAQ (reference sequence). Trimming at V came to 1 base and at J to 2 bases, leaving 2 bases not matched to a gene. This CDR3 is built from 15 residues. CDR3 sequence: CASSLGQGTYNEQFF. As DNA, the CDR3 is TGTGCCAGCAGCTTAGGACAGGGAACCTACAATGAGCAGTTCTTC.

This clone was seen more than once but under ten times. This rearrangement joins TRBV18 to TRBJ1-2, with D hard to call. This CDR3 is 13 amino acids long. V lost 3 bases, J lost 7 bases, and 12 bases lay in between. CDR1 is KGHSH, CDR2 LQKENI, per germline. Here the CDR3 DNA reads TGTGCCAGCTCACCTCTCGACGGGTCTGGCTACACCTTC. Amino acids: CASSPLDGSGYTF.

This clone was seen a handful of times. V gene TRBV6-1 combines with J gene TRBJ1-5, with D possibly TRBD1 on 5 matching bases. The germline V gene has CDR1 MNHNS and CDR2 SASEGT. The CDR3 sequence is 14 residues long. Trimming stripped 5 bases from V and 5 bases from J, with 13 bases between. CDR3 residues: CASSTGTAYQPQHF. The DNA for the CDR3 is TGTGCCAGCAGTACAGGAACGGCTTATCAGCCCCAGCATTTT.

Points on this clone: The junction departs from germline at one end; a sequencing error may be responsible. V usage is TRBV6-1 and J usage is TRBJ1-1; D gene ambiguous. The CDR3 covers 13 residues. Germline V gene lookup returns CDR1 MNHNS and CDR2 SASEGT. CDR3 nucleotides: TGTGCCAGCAGGAGGGAAGCGAACAGTGAAGCTTTCTTT. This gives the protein CASRREANSEAFF.

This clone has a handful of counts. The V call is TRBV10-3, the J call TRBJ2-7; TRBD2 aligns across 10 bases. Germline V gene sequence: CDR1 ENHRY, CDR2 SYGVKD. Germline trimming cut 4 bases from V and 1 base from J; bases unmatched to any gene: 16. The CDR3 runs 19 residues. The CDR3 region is CAISAGLAGVEGASYEQYF. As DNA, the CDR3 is TGTGCCATCAGTGCAGGGCTAGCGGGAGTAGAGGGGGCTTCCTACGAGCAGTACTTC.

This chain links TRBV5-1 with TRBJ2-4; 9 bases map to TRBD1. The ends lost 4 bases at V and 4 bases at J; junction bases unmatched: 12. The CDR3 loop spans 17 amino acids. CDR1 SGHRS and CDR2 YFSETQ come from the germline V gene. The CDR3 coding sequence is TGCGCCAGCAGCCTCGGGACAGGGTCAATGAAAAAAAACATTCAGTACTTC. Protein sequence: CASSLGTGSMKKNIQYF.

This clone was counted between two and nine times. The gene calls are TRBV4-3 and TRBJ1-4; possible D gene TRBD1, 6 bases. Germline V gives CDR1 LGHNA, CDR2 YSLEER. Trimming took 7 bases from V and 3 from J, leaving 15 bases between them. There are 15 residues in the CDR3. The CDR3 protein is CASKDSPISNEKLFF. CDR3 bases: TGCGCCAGCAAGGACAGCCCGATATCTAATGAAAAACTGTTTTTT.

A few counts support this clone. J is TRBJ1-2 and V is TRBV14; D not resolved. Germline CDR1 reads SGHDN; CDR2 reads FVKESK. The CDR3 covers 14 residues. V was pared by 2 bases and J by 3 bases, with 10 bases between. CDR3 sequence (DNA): TGTGCCAGCAGCCAATGGGGAGTGGACTATGGCTACACCTTC. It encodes CASSQWGVDYGYTF. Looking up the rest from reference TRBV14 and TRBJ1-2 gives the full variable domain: EAGVTQFPSHSVIEKGQTVTLRCDPISGHDNLYWYRRVMGKEIKFLLHFVKESKQDESGMPNNRFLAERTGGTYSTLKVQPAELEDSGVYFCASSQWGVDYGYTFGSGTRLTVV.

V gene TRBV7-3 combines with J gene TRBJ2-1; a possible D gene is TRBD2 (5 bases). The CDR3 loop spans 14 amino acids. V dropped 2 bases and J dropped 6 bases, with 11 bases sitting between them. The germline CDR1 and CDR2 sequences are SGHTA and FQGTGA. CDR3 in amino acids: CASSLLLRANEQFF. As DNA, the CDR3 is TGTGCCAGCAGCTTACTTTTGAGGGCCAATGAGCAGTTCTTC.

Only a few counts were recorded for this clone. CDR3 residues: CSVDRGGHRGEQFF. The CDR3 coding sequence is TGCAGCGTTGATAGGGGCGGGCACCGGGGTGAGCAGTTCTTC. The chain has TRBV29-1 and TRBJ2-1; the D gene could be TRBD1 or TRBD2 (5 bases each). Germline V lookup: CDR1 SQVTM, CDR2 ANQGSEA. CDR3 length equals 14 residues. V lost 3 bases and J lost 9, with 18 bases in between.

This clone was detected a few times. The CDR3 DNA is TGTGCCAGCAGCTTAAGTCCTAGCGGGTACGAGCAGTACTTC. Translating gives CASSLSPSGYEQYF. The chain joins TRBV7-3 to TRBJ2-7; TRBD2 matches at 8 bases. The V segment lost 1 base and the J segment 4 bases; nucleotides outside the gene matches: 3. The CDR3 runs to 14 residues. CDR1 SGHTA and CDR2 FQGTGA come from the germline V gene.

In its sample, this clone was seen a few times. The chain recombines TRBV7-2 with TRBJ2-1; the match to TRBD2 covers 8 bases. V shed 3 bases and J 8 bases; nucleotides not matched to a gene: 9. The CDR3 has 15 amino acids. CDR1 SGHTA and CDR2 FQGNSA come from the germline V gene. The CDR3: CASSFAQREYHEQFF. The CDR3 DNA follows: TGTGCCAGCAGCTTTGCCCAGCGGGAGTACCATGAGCAGTTCTTC.

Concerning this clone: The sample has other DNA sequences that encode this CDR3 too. DNA of the CDR3: TGTGCCAGCAGCTTAGGCGGGAGCGGGTCCTACAATGAGCAGTTCTTC. Amino acid sequence: CASSLGGSGSYNEQFF. V gene TRBV7-2 combines with J gene TRBJ2-1; 7 bases align to TRBD2. Trimming at V came to 1 base and at J to 1 base, leaving 4 bases not matched to a gene. Per the germline V gene, CDR1 is SGHTA and CDR2 is FQGNSA. The CDR3 runs to 16 residues.

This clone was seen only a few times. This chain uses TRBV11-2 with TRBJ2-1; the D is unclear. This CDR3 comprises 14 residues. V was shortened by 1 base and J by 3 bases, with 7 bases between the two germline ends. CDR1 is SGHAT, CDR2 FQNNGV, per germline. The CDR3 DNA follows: TGTGCCAGCAGCTTAGCCAGGAACTACAATGAGCAGTTCTTC. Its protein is CASSLARNYNEQFF.

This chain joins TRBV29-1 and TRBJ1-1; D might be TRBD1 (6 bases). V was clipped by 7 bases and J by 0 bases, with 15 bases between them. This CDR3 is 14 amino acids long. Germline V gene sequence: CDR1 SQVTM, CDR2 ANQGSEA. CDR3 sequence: CSGTLGALNTEAFF. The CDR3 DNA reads TGCAGCGGCACCTTGGGGGCGTTGAACACTGAAGCTTTCTTT.